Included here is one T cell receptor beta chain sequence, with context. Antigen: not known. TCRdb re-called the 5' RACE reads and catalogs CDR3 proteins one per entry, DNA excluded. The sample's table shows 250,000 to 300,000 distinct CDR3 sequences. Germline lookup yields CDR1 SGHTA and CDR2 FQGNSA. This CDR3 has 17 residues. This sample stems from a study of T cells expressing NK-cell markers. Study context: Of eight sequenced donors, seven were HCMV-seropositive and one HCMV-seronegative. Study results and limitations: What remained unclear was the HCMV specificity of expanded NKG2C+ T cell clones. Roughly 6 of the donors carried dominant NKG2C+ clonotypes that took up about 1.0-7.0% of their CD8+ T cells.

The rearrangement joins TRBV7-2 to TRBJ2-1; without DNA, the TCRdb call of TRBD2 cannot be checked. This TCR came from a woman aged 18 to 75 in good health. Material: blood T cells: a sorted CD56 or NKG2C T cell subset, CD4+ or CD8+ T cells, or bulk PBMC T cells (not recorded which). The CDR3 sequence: CASSSYTKAGIYNEQFF.